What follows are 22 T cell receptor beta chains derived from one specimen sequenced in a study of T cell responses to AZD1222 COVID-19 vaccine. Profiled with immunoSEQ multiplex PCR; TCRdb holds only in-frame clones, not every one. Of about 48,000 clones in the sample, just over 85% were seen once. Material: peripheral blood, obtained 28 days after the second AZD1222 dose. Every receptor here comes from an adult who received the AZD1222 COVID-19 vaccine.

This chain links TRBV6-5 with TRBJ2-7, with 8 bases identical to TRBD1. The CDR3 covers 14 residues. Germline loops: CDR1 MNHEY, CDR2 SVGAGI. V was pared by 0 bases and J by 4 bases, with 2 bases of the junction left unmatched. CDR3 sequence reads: CASSYSNRGYEQYF. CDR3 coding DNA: TGTGCCAGCAGTTACTCAAACAGGGGGTACGAGCAGTACTTC.

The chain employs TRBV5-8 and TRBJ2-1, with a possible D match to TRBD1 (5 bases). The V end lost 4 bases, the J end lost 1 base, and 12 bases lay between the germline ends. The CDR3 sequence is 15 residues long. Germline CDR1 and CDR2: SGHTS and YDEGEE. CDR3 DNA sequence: TGTGCCAGCAGCCACAGGACGGTATCCTACAATGAGCAGTTCTTC. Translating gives CASSHRTVSYNEQFF.

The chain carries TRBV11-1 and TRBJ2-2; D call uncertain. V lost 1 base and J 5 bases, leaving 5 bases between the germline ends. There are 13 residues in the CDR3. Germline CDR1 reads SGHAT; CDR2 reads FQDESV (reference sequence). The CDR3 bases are TGTGCCAGCAGCTTAGAAGTGACCGGGGAGCTGTTTTTT. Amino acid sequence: CASSLEVTGELFF.

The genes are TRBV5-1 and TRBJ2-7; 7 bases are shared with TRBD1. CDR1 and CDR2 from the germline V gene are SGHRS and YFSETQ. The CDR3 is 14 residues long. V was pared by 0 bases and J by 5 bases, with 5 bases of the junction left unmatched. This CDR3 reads CASSLGQGVHEQYF. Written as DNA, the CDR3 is TGCGCCAGCAGCTTGGGACAGGGTGTCCACGAGCAGTACTTC.

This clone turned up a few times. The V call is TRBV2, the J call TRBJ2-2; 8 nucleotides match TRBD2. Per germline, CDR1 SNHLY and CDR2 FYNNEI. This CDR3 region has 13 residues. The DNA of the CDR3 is TGTGCGGGAGGAAGCGGGAGTCCCGGGGAGCTGTTTTTT. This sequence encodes CAGGSGSPGELFF.

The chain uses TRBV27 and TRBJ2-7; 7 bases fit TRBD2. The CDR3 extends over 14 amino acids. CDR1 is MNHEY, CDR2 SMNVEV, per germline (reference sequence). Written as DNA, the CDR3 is TGTTCCCGTTTTCATGCTAGCGGACTCTACGAGCAGTACTTC. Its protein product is CSRFHASGLYEQYF.

The CDR3 sequence is CASSPWGVAGSMNTEAFF. Here the CDR3 DNA reads TGTGCCAGCAGCCCCTGGGGGGTCGCGGGAAGCATGAACACTGAAGCTTTCTTT. This chain links TRBV11-2 with TRBJ1-1, with D possibly being TRBD1 (5 bases). The ends were cut back, 5 bases at V and 0 bases at J, with 22 bases in the middle. There are 18 residues in the CDR3. The V gene's germline CDR1 is SGHAT and CDR2 FQNNGV.

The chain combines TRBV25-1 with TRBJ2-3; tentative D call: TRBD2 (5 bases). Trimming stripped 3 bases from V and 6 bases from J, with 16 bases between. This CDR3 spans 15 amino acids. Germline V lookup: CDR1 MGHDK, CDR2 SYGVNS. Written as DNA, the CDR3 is TGTGCCAGCAGTGATTATTTGGGAGCGTCCGATACGCAGTATTTT. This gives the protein CASSDYLGASDTQYF.

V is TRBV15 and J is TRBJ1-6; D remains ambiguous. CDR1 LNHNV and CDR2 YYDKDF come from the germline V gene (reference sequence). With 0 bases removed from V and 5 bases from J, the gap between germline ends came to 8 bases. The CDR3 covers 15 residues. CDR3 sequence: CATSRDRQNNSPLHF. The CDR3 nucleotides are TGTGCCACCAGCAGAGATCGGCAGAATAATTCACCCCTCCACTTT.

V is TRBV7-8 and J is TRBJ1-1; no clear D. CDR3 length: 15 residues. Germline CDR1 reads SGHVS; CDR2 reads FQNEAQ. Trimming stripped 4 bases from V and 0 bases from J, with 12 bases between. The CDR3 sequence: CASSSYGEMNTEAFF. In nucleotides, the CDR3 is TGTGCCAGCAGCTCCTATGGGGAAATGAACACTGAAGCTTTCTTT.

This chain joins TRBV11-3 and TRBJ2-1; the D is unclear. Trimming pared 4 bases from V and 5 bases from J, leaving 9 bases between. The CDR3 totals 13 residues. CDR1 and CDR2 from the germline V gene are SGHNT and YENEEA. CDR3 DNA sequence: TGTGCCAGCAGCTCCCGCCTTGACAATGAGCAGTTCTTC. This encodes CASSSRLDNEQFF. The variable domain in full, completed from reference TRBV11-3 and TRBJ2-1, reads EAGVVQSPRYKIIEKKQPVAFWCNPISGHNTLYWYLQNLGQGPELLIRYENEEAVDDSQLPKDRFSAERLKGVDSTLKIQPAELGDSAVYLCASSSRLDNEQFFGPGTRLTVL.

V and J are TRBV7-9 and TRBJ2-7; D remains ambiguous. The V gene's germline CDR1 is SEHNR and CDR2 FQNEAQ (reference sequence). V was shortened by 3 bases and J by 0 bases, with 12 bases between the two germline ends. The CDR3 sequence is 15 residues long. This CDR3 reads CASSLVQVLSYEQYF. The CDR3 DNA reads TGTGCCAGCAGCTTGGTCCAGGTCCTCTCCTACGAGCAGTACTTC.

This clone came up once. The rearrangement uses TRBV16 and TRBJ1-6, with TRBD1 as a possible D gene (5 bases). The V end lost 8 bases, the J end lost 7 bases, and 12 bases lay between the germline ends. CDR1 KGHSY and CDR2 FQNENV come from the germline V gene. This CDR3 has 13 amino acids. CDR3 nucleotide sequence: TGTGCCAGCTCTGGGCGGACAAATTCACCCCTCCACTTT. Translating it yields CASSGRTNSPLHF.

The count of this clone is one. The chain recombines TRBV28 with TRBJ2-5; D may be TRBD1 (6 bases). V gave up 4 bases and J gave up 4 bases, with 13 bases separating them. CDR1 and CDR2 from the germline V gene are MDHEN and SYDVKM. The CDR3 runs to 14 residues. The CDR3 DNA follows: TGTGCCAGCAGTTCCCACGGGACACCAGAGACCCAGTACTTC. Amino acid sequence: CASSSHGTPETQYF. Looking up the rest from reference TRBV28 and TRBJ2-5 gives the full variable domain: DVKVTQSSRYLVKRTGEKVFLECVQDMDHENMFWYRQDPGLGLRLIYFSYDVKMKEKGDIPEGYSVSREKKERFSLILESASTNQTSMYLCASSSHGTPETQYFGPGTRLLVL.

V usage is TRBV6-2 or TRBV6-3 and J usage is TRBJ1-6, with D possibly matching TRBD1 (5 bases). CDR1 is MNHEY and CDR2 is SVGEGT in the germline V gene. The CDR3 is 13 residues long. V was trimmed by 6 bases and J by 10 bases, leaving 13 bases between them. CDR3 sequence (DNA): TGTGCCAGCAGCCGCGGGGGGGACTCACCCCTCCACTTT. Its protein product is CASSRGGDSPLHF.

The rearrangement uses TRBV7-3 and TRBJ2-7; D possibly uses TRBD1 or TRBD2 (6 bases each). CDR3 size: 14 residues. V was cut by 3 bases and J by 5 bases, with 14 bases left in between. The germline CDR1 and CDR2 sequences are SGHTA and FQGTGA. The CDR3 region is CASSLGGERDEQYF. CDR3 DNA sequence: TGTGCCAGCAGCTTGGGGGGCGAGAGGGACGAGCAGTACTTC.

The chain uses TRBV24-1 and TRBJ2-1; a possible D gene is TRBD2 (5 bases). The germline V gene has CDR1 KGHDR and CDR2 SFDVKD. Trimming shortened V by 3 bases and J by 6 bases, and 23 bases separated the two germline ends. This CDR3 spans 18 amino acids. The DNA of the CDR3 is TGTGCCACCAGTGATCTCCGAACGCATACTCGGGGTTCCAATGAGCAGTTCTTC. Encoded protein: CATSDLRTHTRGSNEQFF.

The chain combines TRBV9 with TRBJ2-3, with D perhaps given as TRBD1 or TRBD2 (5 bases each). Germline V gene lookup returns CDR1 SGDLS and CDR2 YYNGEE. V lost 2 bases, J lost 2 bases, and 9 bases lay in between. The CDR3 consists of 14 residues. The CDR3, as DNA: TGTGCCAGCAGCGTCCAGGGAGCCACAGATACGCAGTATTTT. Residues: CASSVQGATDTQYF.

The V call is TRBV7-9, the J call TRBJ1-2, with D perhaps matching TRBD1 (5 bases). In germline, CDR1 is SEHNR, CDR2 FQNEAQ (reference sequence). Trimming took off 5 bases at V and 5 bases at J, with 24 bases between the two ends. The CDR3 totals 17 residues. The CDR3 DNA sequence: TGTGCCAGCAGCACTCAAGTAGACGGTGGGACGGCGTATGGCTACACCTTC. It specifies CASSTQVDGGTAYGYTF.

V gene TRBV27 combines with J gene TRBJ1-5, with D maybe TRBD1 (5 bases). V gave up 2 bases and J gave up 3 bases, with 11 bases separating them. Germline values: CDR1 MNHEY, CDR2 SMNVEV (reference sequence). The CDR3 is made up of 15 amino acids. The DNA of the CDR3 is TGTGCCAGCAGTTTAGGACGGGACTACAATCAGCCCCAGCATTTT. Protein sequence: CASSLGRDYNQPQHF.

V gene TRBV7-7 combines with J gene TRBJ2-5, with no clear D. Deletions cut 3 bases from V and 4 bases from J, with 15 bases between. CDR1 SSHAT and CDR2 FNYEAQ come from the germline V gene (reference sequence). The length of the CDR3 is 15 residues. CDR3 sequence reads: CASSFSDGGGETQYF. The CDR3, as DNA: TGTGCCAGCAGCTTTTCAGACGGTGGCGGAGAGACCCAGTACTTC.

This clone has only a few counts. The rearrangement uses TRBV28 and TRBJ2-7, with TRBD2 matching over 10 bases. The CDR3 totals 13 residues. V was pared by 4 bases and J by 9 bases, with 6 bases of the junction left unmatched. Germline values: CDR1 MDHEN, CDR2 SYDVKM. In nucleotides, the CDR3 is TGTGCCAGCAGTTCCGGGACTAGCGATTGGCAGTACTTC. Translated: CASSSGTSDWQYF.